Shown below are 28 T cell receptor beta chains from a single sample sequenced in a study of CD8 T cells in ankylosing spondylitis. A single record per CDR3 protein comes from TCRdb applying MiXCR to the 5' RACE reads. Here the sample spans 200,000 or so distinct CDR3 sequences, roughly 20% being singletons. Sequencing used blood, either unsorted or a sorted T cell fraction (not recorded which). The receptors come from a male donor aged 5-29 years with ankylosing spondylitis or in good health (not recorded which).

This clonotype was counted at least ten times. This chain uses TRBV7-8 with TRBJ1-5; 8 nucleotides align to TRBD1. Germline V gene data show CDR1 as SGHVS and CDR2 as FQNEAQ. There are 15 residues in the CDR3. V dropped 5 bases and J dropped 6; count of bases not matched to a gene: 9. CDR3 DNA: TGTGCCAGCAGCCCTCGGAGGACAGGGTCTCAGCCCCAGCATTTT. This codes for CASSPRRTGSQPQHF.

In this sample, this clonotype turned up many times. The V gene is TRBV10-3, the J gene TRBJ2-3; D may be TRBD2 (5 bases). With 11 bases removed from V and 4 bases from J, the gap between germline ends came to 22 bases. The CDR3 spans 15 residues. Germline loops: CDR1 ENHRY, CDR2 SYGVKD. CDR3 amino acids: CAGRGSTGGSDTQYF. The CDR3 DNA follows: TGTGCCGGCCGGGGTTCGACGGGCGGATCAGATACGCAGTATTTT.

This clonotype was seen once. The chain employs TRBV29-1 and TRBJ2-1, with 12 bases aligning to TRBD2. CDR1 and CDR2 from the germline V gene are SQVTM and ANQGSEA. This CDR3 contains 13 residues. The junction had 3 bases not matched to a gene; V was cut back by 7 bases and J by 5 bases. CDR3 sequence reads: CSGGLAGHNEQFF. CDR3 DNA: TGCAGCGGGGGACTAGCGGGTCACAATGAGCAGTTCTTC.

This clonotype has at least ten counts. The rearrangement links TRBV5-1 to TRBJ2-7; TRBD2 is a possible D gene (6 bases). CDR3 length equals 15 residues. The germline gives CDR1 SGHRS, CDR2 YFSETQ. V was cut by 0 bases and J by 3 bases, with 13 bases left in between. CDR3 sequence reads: CASSLGLSEGYEQYV. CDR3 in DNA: TGCGCCAGCAGCTTGGGGCTTTCGGAGGGCTACGAGCAGTACGTC.

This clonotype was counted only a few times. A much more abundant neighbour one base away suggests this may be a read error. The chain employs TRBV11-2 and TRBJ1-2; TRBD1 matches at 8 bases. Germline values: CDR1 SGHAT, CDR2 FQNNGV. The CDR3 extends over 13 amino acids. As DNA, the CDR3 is TGTGCCAGCAGCCACCCACAGGGGGTGGGCTACCCCTTC. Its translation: CASSHPQGVGYPF. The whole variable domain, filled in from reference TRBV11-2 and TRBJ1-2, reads EAGVAQSPRYKIIEKRQSVAFWCNPISGHATLYWYQQILGQGPKLLIQFQNNGVVDDSQLPKDRFSAERLKGVDSTLKIQPAKLEDSAVYLCASSHPQGVGYPFGSGTRLTVV.

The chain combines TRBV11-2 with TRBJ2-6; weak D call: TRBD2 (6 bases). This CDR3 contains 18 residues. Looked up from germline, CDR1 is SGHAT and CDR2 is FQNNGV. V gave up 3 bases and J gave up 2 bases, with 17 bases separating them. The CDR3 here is CASSLYSGSGAGANVLTF. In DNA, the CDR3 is TGTGCCAGCAGCTTGTATTCAGGCTCGGGAGCTGGGGCCAACGTCCTGACTTTC.

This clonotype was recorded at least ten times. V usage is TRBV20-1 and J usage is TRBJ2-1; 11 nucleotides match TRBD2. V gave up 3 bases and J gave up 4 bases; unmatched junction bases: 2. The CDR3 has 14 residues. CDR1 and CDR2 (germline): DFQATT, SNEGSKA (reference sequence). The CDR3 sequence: CSARGLAVYNEQFF. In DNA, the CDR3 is TGCAGTGCTAGGGGACTAGCGGTGTACAATGAGCAGTTCTTC.

For the CDR3, the DNA is TGCGCCAGCAGAGGACTAGGAAACATTCAGTACTTC. It translates to CASRGLGNIQYF. The J gene is TRBJ2-4, the V gene TRBV4-3; TRBD2 aligns across 7 bases. CDR1 and CDR2 from the germline V gene are LGHNA and YSLEER. This CDR3 has 12 residues. V shed 6 bases and J 6 bases; nucleotides not matched to a gene: 2.

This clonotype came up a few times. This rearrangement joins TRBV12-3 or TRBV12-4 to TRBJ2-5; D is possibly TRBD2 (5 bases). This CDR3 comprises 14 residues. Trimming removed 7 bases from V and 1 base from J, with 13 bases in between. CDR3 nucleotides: TGTGCCAGCATGATCCGGGGAAGCCAAGAGACCCAGTACTTC. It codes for CASMIRGSQETQYF.

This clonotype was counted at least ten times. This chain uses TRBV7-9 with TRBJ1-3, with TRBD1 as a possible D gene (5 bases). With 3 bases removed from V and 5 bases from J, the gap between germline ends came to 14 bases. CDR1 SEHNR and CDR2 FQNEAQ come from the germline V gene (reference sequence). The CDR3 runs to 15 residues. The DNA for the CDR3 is TGTGCCAGCAGCTTTGGGGACGGGGCAAGAAACACCATATATTTT. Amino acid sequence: CASSFGDGARNTIYF.

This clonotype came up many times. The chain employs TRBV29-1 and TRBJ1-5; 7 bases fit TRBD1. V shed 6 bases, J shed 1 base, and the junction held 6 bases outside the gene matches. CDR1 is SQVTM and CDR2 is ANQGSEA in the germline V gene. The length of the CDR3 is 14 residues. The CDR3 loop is CSVRTGTSNQPQHF. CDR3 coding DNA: TGCAGCGTGAGGACAGGAACAAGCAATCAGCCCCAGCATTTT.

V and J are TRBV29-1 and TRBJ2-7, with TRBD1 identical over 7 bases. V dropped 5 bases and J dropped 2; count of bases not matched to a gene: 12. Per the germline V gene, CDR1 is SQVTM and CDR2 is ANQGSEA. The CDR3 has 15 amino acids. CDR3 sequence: CSVKLMRQGTYEQYV. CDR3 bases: TGCAGCGTTAAATTGATGAGACAGGGAACCTACGAGCAGTACGTC.

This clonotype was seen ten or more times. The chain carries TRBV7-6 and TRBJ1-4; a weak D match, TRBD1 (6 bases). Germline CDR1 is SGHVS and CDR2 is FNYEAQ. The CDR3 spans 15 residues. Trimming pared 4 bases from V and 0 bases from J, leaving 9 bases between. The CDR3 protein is CASSSGQTTNEKLFF. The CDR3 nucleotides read TGTGCCAGCAGCTCCGGACAGACAACTAATGAAAAACTGTTTTTT.

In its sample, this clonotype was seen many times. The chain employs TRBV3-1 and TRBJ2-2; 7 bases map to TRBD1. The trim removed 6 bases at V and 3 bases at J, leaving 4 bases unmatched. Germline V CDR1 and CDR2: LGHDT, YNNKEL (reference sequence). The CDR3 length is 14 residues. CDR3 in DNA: TGTGCCAGCAGACCCGACAGGGACACCGGGGAGCTGTTTTTT. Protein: CASRPDRDTGELFF.

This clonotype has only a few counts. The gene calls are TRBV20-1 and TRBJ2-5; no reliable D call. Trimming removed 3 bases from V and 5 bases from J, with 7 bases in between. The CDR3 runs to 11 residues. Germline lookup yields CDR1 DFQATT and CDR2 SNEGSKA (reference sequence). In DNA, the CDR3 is TGCAGTGCTAGGTGGTGGGAGACCCAGTACTTC. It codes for CSARWWETQYF.

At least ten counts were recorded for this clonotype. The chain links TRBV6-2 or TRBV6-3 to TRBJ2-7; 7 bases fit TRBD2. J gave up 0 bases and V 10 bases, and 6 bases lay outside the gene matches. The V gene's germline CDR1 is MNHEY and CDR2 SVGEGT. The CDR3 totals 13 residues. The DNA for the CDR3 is TGTGCCATCAGAGCGGGAACCTCCTACGAGCAGTACTTC. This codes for CAIRAGTSYEQYF.

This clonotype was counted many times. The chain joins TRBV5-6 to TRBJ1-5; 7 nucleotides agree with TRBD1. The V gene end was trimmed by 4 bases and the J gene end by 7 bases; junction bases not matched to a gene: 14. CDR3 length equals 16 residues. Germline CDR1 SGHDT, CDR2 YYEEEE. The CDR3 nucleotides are TGTGCCAGCAGCCTCCGAGGACGCACAGGGGTGCAGCCCCAGCATTTT. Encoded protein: CASSLRGRTGVQPQHF.

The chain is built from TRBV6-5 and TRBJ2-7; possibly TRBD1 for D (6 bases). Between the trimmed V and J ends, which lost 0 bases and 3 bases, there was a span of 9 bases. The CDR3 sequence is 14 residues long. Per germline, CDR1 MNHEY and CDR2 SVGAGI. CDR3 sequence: CASSYSGTLYEQYF. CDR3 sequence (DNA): TGTGCCAGCAGTTACTCTGGGACACTCTACGAGCAGTACTTC.

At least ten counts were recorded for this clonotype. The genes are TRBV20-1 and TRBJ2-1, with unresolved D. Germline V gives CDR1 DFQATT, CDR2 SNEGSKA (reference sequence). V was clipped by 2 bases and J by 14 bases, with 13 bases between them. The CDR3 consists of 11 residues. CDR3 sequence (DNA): TGCAGTGCTAGACTCCCCCCGATTGAGTTCTTC. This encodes CSARLPPIEFF.

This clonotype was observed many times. The CDR3 reads CASSLGQGAQYF. The CDR3 coding sequence is TGCGCCAGCAGCCTCGGACAGGGTGCGCAGTATTTT. V usage is TRBV5-1 and J usage is TRBJ2-3; 8 nucleotides agree with TRBD1. CDR1 is SGHRS, CDR2 YFSETQ, per germline. After removal of 4 bases from V and 10 bases from J, the junction contained 5 bases not matched to a gene. The CDR3 loop spans 12 amino acids. The full variable domain, completed using reference TRBV5-1 and TRBJ2-3, is KAGVTQTPRYLIKTRGQQVTLSCSPISGHRSVSWYQQTPGQGLQFLFEYFSETQRNKGNFPGRFSGRQFSNSRSEMNVSTLELGDSALYLCASSLGQGAQYFGPGTRLTVL.

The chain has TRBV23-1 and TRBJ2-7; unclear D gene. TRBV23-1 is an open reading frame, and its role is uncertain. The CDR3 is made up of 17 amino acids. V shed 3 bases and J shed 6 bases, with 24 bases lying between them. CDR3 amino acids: CASSHSAWGKVLREQYF. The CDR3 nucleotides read TGCGCCAGCAGTCATTCCGCATGGGGAAAGGTCTTGCGCGAGCAGTACTTC.

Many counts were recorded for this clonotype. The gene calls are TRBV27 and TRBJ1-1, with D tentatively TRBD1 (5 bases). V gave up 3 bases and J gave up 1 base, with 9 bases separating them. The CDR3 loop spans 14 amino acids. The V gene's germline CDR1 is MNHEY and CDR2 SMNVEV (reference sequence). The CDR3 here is CASSLGDGNTEAFF. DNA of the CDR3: TGTGCCAGCAGTTTGGGGGATGGGAACACTGAAGCTTTCTTT.

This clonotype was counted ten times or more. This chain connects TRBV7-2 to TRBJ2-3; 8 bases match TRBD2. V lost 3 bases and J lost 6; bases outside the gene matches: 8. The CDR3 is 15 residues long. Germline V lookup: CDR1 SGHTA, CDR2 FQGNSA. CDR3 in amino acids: CASSLGIAGWDTQYF. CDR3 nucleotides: TGTGCCAGCAGCTTGGGGATAGCGGGATGGGATACGCAGTATTTT.

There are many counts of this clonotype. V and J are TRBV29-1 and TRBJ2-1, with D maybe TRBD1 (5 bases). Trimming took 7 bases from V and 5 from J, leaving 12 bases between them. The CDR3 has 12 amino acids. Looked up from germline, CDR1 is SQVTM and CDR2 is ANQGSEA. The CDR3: CSARVGDNEQFF. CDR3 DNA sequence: TGCAGCGCTCGGGTAGGGGACAATGAGCAGTTCTTC.

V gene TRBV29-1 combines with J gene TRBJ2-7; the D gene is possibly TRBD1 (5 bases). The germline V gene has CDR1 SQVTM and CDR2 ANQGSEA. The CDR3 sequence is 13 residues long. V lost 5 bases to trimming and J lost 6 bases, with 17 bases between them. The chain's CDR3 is CSVWWTTTSEQYF. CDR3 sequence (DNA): TGCAGCGTTTGGTGGACAACAACTTCCGAGCAGTACTTC.

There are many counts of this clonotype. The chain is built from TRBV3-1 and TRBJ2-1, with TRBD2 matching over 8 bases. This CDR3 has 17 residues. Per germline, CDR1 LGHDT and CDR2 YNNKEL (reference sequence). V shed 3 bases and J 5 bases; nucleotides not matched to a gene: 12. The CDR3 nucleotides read TGTGCCAGCAGCCAGAAGGGAGCGGGAGTTCGGGACAATGAGCAGTTCTTC. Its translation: CASSQKGAGVRDNEQFF.

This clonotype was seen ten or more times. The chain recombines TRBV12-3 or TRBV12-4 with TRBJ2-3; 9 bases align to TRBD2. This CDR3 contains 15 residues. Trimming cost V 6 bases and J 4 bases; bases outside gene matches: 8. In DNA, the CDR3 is TGTGCCAGCAGGCTCTCTAGCGGGACATCAGATACGCAGTATTTT. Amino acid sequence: CASRLSSGTSDTQYF.

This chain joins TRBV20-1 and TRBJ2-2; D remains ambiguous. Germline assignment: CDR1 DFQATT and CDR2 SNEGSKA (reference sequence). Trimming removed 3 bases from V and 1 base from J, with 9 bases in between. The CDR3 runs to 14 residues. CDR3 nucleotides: TGCAGTGCTAGTCCGAGGAGGAACACCGGGGAGCTGTTTTTT. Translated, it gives CSASPRRNTGELFF.